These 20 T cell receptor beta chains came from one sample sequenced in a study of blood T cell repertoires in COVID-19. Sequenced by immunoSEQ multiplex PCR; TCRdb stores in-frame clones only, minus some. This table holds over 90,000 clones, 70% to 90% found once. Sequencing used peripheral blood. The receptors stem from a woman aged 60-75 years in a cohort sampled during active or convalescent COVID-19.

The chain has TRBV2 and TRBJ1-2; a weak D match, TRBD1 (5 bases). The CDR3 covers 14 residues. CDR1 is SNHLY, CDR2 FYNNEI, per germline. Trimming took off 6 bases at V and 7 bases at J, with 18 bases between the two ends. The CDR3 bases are TGTGCCAGCAGGGCCCCAAAGGGGTGGGTTGGCTACACCTTC. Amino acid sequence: CASRAPKGWVGYTF.

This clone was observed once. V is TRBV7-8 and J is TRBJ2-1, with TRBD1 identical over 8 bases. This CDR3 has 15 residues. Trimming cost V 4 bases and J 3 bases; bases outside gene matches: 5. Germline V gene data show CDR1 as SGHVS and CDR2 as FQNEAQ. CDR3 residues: CASSSTGGNYNEQFF. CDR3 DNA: TGTGCCAGCAGCTCCACAGGGGGTAACTACAATGAGCAGTTCTTC.

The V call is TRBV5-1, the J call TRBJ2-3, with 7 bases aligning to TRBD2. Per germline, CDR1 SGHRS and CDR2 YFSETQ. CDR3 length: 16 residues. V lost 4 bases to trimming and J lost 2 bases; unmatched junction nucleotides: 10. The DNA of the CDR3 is TGCGCCAGCAGCCGGGGACCTGGACTAGACACAGATACGCAGTATTTT. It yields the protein CASSRGPGLDTDTQYF.

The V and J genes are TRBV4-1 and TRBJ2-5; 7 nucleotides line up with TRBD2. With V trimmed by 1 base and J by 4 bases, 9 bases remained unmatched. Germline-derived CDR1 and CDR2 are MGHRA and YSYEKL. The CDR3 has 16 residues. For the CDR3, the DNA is TGCGCCAGCAGCCAAGGCCATGGACTAGAGGCAGAGACCCAGTACTTC. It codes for CASSQGHGLEAETQYF.

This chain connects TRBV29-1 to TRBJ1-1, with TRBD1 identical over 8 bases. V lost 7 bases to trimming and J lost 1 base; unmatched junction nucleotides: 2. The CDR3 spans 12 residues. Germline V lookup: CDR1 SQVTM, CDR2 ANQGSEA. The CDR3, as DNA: TGCAGCGCCGGGACAGGGAACACTGAAGCTTTCTTT. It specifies CSAGTGNTEAFF.

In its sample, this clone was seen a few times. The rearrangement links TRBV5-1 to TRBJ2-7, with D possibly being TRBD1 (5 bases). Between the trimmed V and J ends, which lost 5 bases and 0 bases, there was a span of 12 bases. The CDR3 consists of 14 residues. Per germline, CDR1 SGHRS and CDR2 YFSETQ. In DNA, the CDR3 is TGCGCCAGCAGGCCACAGGAAAGCTCCTACGAGCAGTACTTC. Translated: CASRPQESSYEQYF.

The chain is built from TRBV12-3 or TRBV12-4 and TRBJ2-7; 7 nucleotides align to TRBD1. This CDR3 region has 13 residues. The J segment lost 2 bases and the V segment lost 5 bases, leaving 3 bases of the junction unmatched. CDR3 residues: CASSHGTAYEQYF. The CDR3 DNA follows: TGTGCCAGCAGTCACGGGACAGCCTACGAGCAGTACTTC.

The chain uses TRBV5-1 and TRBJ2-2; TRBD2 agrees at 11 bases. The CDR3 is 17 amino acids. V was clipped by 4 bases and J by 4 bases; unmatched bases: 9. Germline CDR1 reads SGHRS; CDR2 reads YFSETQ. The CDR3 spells CASSGLAGGPGTGELFF. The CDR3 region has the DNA TGCGCCAGCAGCGGATTAGCGGGAGGGCCGGGCACCGGGGAGCTGTTTTTT.

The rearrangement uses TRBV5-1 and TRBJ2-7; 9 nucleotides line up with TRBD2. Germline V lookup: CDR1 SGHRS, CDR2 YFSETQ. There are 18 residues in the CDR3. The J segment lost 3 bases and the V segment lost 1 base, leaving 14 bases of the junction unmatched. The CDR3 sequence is CASSLILVLGLADYEQYF. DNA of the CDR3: TGCGCCAGCAGCTTGATATTAGTTTTGGGACTAGCTGACTACGAGCAGTACTTC. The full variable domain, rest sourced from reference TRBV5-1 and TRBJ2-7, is KAGVTQTPRYLIKTRGQQVTLSCSPISGHRSVSWYQQTPGQGLQFLFEYFSETQRNKGNFPGRFSGRQFSNSRSEMNVSTLELGDSALYLCASSLILVLGLADYEQYFGPGTRLTVT.

CDR3 sequence: CASSQRGGSGEKLFF. In DNA, the CDR3 is TGTGCCAGCAGCCAGAGAGGGGGCTCGGGTGAAAAACTGTTTTTT. The chain employs TRBV11-2 and TRBJ1-4; the match to TRBD1 covers 7 bases. The ends lost 5 bases at V and 7 bases at J; junction bases unmatched: 10. The CDR3 totals 15 residues. Germline lookup yields CDR1 SGHAT and CDR2 FQNNGV.

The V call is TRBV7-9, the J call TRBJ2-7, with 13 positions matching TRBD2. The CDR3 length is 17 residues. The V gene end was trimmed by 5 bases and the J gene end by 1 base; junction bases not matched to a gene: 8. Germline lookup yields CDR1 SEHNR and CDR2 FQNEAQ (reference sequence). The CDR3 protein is CASSQRTSGGYSYEQYF. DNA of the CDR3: TGTGCCAGCAGCCAAAGGACTAGCGGGGGATATTCCTACGAGCAGTACTTC.

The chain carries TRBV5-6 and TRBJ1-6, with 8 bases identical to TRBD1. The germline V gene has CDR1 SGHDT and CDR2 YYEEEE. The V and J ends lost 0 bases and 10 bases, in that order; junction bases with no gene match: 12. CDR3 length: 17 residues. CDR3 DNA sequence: TGTGCCAGCAGCTTGGCCAAGACAGGGGTTTTCCGCTCACCCCTCCACTTT. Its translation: CASSLAKTGVFRSPLHF.

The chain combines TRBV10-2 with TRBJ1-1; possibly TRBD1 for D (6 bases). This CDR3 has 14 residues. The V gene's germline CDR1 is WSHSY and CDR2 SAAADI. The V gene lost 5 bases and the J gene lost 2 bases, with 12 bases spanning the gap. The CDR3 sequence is CASSTTGTNTEAFF. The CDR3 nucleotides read TGCGCCAGCAGTACCACAGGGACCAACACTGAAGCTTTCTTT.

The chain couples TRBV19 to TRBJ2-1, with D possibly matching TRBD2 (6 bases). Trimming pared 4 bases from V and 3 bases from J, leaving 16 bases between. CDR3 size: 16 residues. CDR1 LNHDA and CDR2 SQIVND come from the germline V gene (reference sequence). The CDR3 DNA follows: TGTGCCAGTAGTAGCTACCCCGGGGGAGGCTACAATGAGCAGTTCTTC. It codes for CASSSYPGGGYNEQFF. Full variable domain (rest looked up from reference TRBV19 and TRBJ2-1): DGGITQSPKYLFRKEGQNVTLSCEQNLNHDAMYWYRQDPGQGLRLIYYSQIVNDFQKGDIAEGYSVSREKKESFPLTVTSAQKNPTAFYLCASSSYPGGGYNEQFFGPGTRLTVL.

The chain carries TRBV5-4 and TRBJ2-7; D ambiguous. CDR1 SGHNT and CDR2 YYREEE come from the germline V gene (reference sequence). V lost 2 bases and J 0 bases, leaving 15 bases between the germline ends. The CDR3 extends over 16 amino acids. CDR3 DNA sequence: TGTGCCAGCAGCTTCGAGGCGGCAAGTAACTCCTACGAGCAGTACTTC. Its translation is CASSFEAASNSYEQYF.

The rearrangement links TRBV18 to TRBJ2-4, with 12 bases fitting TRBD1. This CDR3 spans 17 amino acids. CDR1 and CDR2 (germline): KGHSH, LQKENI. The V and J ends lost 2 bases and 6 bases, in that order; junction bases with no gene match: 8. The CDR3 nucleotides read TGTGCCAGCTCACCAAGGGGGACAGGGGGCTCTATAAACATTCAGTACTTC. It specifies CASSPRGTGGSINIQYF.

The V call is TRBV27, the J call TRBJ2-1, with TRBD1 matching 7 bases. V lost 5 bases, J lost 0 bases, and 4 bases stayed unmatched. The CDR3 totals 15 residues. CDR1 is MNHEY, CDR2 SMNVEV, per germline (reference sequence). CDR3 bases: TGTGCCAGCAGTACACAGGGGCGCTCCTACAATGAGCAGTTCTTC. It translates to CASSTQGRSYNEQFF.

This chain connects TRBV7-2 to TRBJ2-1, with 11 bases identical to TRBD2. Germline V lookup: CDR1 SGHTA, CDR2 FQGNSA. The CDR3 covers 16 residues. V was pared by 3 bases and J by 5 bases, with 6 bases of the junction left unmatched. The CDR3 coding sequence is TGTGCCAGCAGCTTCAGACTAGCGGGGTCCCACAATGAGCAGTTCTTC. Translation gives CASSFRLAGSHNEQFF.

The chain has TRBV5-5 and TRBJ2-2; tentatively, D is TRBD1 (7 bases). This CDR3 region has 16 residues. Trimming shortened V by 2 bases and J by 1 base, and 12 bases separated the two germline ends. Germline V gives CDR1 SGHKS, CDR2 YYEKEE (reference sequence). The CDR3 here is CASSLRQGGNTGELFF. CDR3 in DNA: TGTGCCAGCAGCTTAAGACAGGGAGGGAACACCGGGGAGCTGTTTTTT. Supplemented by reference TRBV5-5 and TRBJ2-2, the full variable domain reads DAGVTQSPTHLIKTRGQQVTLRCSPISGHKSVSWYQQVLGQGPQFIFQYYEKEERGRGNFPDRFSARQFPNYSSELNVNALLLGDSALYLCASSLRQGGNTGELFFGEGSRLTVL.

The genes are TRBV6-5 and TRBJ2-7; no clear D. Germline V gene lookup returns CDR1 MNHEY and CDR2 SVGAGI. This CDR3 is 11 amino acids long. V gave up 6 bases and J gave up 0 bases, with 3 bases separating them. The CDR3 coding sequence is TGTGCCAGCAGCCGCTCCTACGAGCAGTACTTC. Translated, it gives CASSRSYEQYF.